These T cell receptor beta chains were read from a single sample in a study of T-cell reconstitution after alpha-beta-depleted transplantation in children. TCRdb used MiXCR to reprocess the PCR reads, holding one entry per CDR3 protein. The sample has 250,000 to 300,000 distinct CDR3 sequences, more than 8% seen once. Sequencing used PBMCs from the stem cell graft donor, obtained from the stem cell graft. These receptors were obtained from a human donor who donated a stem cell graft to a child with SCID. The CDR3 runs from the conserved cysteine through the conserved F or W. A D gene is named only where the DNA matches it firmly. Size values are once, few and many counts, or a class for expanded clones, and some rows have none.

size	D	V	J	DNA	CDR3
few	NA	TRBV14	TRBJ2-3	TGTGCCAGCAGCCCACGTGAAGGGGCGCAGTATTTT	CASSPREGAQYF
NA	NA	TRBV5-5	TRBJ2-7	TGTGCCAGCAGCTTGTCTGTCGGGGCTTACGAGCAGTACTTC	CASSLSVGAYEQYF
NA	NA	TRBV20-1	TRBJ2-7	TGCAGTGCTAGCGTAGAAATCTACGATGAGCAGTACTTC	CSASVEIYDEQYF
few	NA	TRBV7-8	TRBJ1-1	TGTGCCAGCAGCCGAGGGACAAGCAACACTGAAGCTTTCTTT	CASSRGTSNTEAFF
few	NA	TRBV29-1	TRBJ2-7	TGCAGCGTGCAAACACCGGGTGGGGGGAGCTACGAGCAGTACTTC	CSVQTPGGGSYEQYF
few	NA	TRBV12-5	TRBJ2-1	TGTGCTAGTGGTTTGGTAAGGGCAGGGGAGGACAATGAGCAGTTCTTC	CASGLVRAGEDNEQFF
NA	TRBD1	TRBV7-9	TRBJ2-2	TGTGCCAGCAGCTTAGCCCGACAGGGTTTGAGCGGGGAGCTGTTTTTT	CASSLARQGLSGELFF
few	NA	TRBV9	TRBJ2-6	TGTGCCAGCAGCCCCTATCGTGGGTACGGGGCCAACGTCCTGACTTTC	CASSPYRGYGANVLTF
few	NA	TRBV7-3	TRBJ2-5	TGTGCCAGCAGCTTAGAGCAGGGAGAGACCCAGTACTTC	CASSLEQGETQYF
NA	NA	TRBV5-5	TRBJ1-2	TGTGCCAGCAGGGTACAGTCCTCTGGCTATGGCTACACCTTC	CASRVQSSGYGYTF
few	NA	TRBV12-3/TRBV12-4	TRBJ2-1	TGTGCCAGCAGTCGGCGATATGATGAGCAGTTCTTC	CASSRRYDEQFF
NA	NA	TRBV7-9	TRBJ1-2	TGTGCCAGCAGTACGGATGCCTATGGCTACACCTTC	CASSTDAYGYTF
few	NA	TRBV12-3/TRBV12-4	TRBJ1-1	TGTGCCAGCAGTTTTGGGGGTATCACTGAAGCTTTCTTT	CASSFGGITEAFF
few	TRBD1	TRBV5-1	TRBJ1-4	TGCGCCAGCAGCAATGACAGGGCTCCTAATGAAAAACTGTTTTTT	CASSNDRAPNEKLFF
many	TRBD1	TRBV6-2/TRBV6-3	TRBJ2-1	TGTGCCAGCAGGGACAGGAGGAACAATGAGCAGTTCTTC	CASRDRRNNEQFF
few	NA	TRBV5-1	TRBJ2-1	TGCGCCAGCAGCCCGGTGACCGGACCCTACCGGGAGCAGTTCTTC	CASSPVTGPYREQFF
NA	NA	TRBV5-1	TRBJ2-3	TGCGCCAGCAAACAAGGACCACCCCCCACAGATACGCAGTATTTT	CASKQGPPPTDTQYF
few	NA	TRBV20-1	TRBJ1-4	TGCAGTGCCTTAGTTGGGGTTGAAAAACTGTTTTTT	CSALVGVEKLFF
many	NA	TRBV5-1	TRBJ2-2	TGCGCCAGCAGTCAACAGGGCGGGACCGGGGAGCTGTTTTTT	CASSQQGGTGELFF
NA	NA	TRBV12-3/TRBV12-4	TRBJ2-7	TGTGCCAGCAGTTTAGTTTCAGCCTACGAGCAGTACTTC	CASSLVSAYEQYF
many	TRBD1	TRBV6-5	TRBJ2-1	TGTGCCAGCAGTTTTCGAATACAGGGGGATGAGCAGTTCTTC	CASSFRIQGDEQFF
few	NA	TRBV20-1	TRBJ2-3	TGCAGTGCTAGGGACAGCCTAAGCACAGATACGCAGTATTTT	CSARDSLSTDTQYF
NA	TRBD2	TRBV20-1	TRBJ2-3	TGCAGTGCTCCTAGCGGCGGGGATACGCAGTATTTT	CSAPSGGDTQYF
NA	NA	TRBV29-1	TRBJ1-2	TGCAGCGTTGATCGCGACAGCGACCTCTATGGCTACACCTTC	CSVDRDSDLYGYTF
many	NA	TRBV5-4	TRBJ2-1	TGTGCCAGCAGCCCGTCCGGGACTTCATACAATGAGCAGTTCTTC	CASSPSGTSYNEQFF
many	TRBD1	TRBV9	TRBJ2-1	TGTGCCAGCAGCGACCGGGACAGGGGGCTTGATGAGCAGTTCTTC	CASSDRDRGLDEQFF
NA	NA	TRBV12-3/TRBV12-4	TRBJ1-2	TGTGCCAGCAGTTTCTCTTTCTGGGACAATGGAGGCTACACCTTC	CASSFSFWDNGGYTF
few	NA	TRBV20-1	TRBJ1-4	TGCAGCGTAATGGGAGCCACTAATGAAAAACTGTTTTTT	CSVMGATNEKLFF
many	TRBD1	TRBV4-1	TRBJ1-1	TGCGCCAGCCAAGGGGGCTGGAACACTGAAGCTTTCTTT	CASQGGWNTEAFF
NA	NA	TRBV7-9	TRBJ2-7	TGTGCCAGCAGCCTACACGGAACCTACGAGCAGTACTTC	CASSLHGTYEQYF
few	NA	TRBV12-3/TRBV12-4	TRBJ1-1	TGTGCCAGCAGTTTACGAGGGAACCCTGAAGCTTTCTTT	CASSLRGNPEAFF
NA	TRBD1	TRBV29-1	TRBJ2-7	TGCAGCGTCGAACTGGACAGGGGGACCTACGAGCAGTACTTC	CSVELDRGTYEQYF
many	NA	TRBV5-1	TRBJ2-7	TGCGCCAGCAGCTTGGCCTTCGGCAGCAGCTCCTACGAGCAGTACTTC	CASSLAFGSSSYEQYF
few	NA	TRBV5-1	TRBJ2-5	TGCGCCAGCAGCTTGTCCAGGGCTGAGGAGACCCAGTACTTC	CASSLSRAEETQYF
few	NA	TRBV11-2	TRBJ2-7	TGTGCCAGCAGCTTAGAGGTTCACGAGCAGTACTTC	CASSLEVHEQYF
NA	TRBD1	TRBV29-1	TRBJ1-5	TGCAGCGTTGAGGGGACAGAGAATCAGCCCCAGCATTTT	CSVEGTENQPQHF
few	NA	TRBV5-1	TRBJ1-4	TGCGCCAGCAGCTTGGAACGGGGCCGAGGTGAAAAACTGTTTTTT	CASSLERGRGEKLFF
NA	TRBD1	TRBV23-1	TRBJ1-5	TGCGCCAGCAGTCACCCCGGACAGGGGGCTCGTCAGCCCCAGCATTTT	CASSHPGQGARQPQHF
NA	NA	TRBV20-1	TRBJ2-1	TGCAGTGCTAGAGAACTTACAGGGTTCTACAATGAGCAGTTCTTC	CSARELTGFYNEQFF
few	NA	TRBV3-1	TRBJ1-3	TGTGCCAGCAGCCAAGGGGTTTCCAGGGGATCTGGAAACACCATATATTTT	CASSQGVSRGSGNTIYF
many	NA	TRBV5-1	TRBJ2-1	TGCGCCAGCAGCTTGGTATTCGTCCGGGTTGCGGACAATGAGCAGTTCTTC	CASSLVFVRVADNEQFF